This TCR beta chain comes out of a study of identical twins. Study findings and constraints: Abundant cord blood beta clonotypes carried fewer insertions; memory repertoires showed none. Invariant MAIT and iNKT cells could partly confound zero-insertion analyses.

V lost 8 bases and J 13 bases, leaving 15 bases between the germline ends. The CDR3 contains 12 residues. Germline-derived CDR1 and CDR2 are SNHLY and FYNNEI. Using its own MiXCR run on the 5' RACE reads, TCRdb lists one record per CDR3 protein. The table includes roughly 1.6 million distinct CDR3 sequences, around a third detected once. In regard to this clonotype: As yet, its antigen is unknown.

The receptor comes from a newborn girl in good health. Sequenced sample: cord blood. V and J are TRBV2 and TRBJ1-6; D is possibly TRBD1 (5 bases). CDR3 residues: CASEGRDYPLHF. DNA of the CDR3: TGTGCCAGCGAGGGGAGGGACTACCCCCTCCACTTT.